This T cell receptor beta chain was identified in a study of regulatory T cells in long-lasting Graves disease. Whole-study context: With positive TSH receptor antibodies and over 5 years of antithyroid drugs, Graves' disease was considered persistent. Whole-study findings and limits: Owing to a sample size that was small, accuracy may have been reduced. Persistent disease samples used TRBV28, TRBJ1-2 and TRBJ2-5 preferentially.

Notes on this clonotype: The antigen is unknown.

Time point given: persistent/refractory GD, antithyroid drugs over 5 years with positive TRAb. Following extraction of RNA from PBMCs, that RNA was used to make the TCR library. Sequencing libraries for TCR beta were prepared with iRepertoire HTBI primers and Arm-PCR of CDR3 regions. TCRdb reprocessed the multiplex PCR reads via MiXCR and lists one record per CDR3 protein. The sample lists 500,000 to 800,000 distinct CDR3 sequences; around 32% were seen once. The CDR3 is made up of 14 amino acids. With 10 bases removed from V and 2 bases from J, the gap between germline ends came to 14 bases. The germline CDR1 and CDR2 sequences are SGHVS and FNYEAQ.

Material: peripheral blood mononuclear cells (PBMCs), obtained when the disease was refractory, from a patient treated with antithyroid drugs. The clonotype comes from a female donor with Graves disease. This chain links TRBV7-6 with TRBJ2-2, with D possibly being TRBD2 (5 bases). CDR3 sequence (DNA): TGTGCCACCGACGGAGGACTCAACACCGGGGAGCTGTTTTTT. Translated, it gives CATDGGLNTGELFF.